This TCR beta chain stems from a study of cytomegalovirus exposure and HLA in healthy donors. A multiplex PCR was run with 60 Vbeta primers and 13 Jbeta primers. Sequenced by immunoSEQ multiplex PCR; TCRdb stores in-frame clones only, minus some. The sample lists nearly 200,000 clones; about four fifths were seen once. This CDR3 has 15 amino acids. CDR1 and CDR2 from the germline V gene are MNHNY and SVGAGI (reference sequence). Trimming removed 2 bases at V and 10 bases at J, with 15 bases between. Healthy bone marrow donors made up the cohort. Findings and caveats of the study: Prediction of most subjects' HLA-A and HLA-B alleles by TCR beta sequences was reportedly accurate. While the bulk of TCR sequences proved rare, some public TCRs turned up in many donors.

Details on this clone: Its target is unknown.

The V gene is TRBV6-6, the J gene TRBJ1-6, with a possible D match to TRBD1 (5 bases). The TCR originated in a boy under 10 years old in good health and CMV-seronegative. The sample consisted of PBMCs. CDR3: CASSYPTQGGSPLHF. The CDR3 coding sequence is TGTGCCAGCAGTTACCCTACCCAGGGAGGGTCACCCCTCCACTTT.